This section outlines one T cell receptor (beta chain) sequence together with its context. What it binds is not known. Other DNA sequences in the sample encode the same CDR3. The PCR had 60 Vbeta and 13 Jbeta primers. The data were produced by immunoSEQ multiplex PCR, yet TCRdb's version contains in-frame clones alone and is incomplete. The sample lists around 130,000 clones; approximately 78% were seen once. Germline-derived CDR1 and CDR2 are MDHEN and SYDVKM. This CDR3 has 15 residues. V gave up 6 bases and J gave up 5 bases; unmatched junction bases: 6. This entry is derived from a study of cytomegalovirus exposure and HLA in healthy donors. General study findings and limits: A later analysis, which compared TCR beta chains of equal frequency, found the HLA-associated ones more clonally expanded. The authors excluded some V segments, including TRBV6-2 and TRBV6-3, as indistinguishable. Being productive about 87% or about 30% of the time was typical of most TCR beta V segments in an earlier analysis.

V is TRBV28 and J is TRBJ2-3; 12 bases agree with TRBD2. This receptor was identified in a human donor in good health. Input material: PBMCs. The CDR3 DNA reads TGTGCCAGCAGCCCGACTAGCGGGAGATTAGATACGCAGTATTTT. As protein: CASSPTSGRLDTQYF.